The 15 T cell receptor beta chains given below trace back to one sample, sequenced in a study of CD8 T cells in Susac syndrome. The authors reverse transcribed roughly 0.5 to 1 ug RNA with random hexamers. TCRdb used MiXCR to reprocess the immunoSEQ multiplex PCR reads, holding one entry per CDR3 protein. The table shows about 180,000 distinct CDR3 sequences, with 90% to 96% occurring only once. Sequencing was performed on CD4+ T cells from PBMCs. These receptor sequences come from a human donor with Susac syndrome.

The rearrangement links TRBV28 to TRBJ2-4; 8 nucleotides agree with TRBD1. The CDR3 is 14 residues long. J lost 9 bases, V lost 5 bases, and 9 bases had no gene match. Germline V lookup: CDR1 MDHEN, CDR2 SYDVKM. The CDR3 sequence is CASSEAGGVVIQYF. CDR3 nucleotide sequence: TGTGCCAGCAGTGAAGCAGGGGGCGTGGTCATTCAGTACTTC.

The chain is built from TRBV29-1 and TRBJ1-1; D is perhaps TRBD1 (6 bases). V was pared by 7 bases and J by 10 bases, with 19 bases between. The V gene's germline CDR1 is SQVTM and CDR2 ANQGSEA. The CDR3 is 12 residues long. The chain's CDR3 is CSAEGEVGVAFF. DNA for the CDR3: TGCAGCGCCGAGGGGGAGGTGGGGGTAGCTTTCTTT.

This chain connects TRBV2 to TRBJ2-4; D is possibly TRBD1 (6 bases). Trimming shortened V by 7 bases and J by 11 bases, and 18 bases separated the two germline ends. CDR3 length: 13 residues. The V gene's germline CDR1 is SNHLY and CDR2 FYNNEI. The CDR3 loop reads CASNADSETVQYF. The CDR3, as DNA: TGTGCCAGCAACGCGGACAGCGAAACGGTTCAGTACTTC.

In this sample, this clonotype turned up once. The chain links TRBV3-1 to TRBJ2-6; D is undetermined. The V and J ends lost 4 bases and 4 bases respectively, with 8 bases between them. The CDR3 runs 14 residues. Per germline, CDR1 LGHDT and CDR2 YNNKEL (reference sequence). This chain's CDR3 is CASSPTAGANVLTF. The DNA for the CDR3 is TGTGCCAGCAGCCCGACGGCCGGGGCCAACGTCCTGACTTTC. The whole variable domain, filled in from reference TRBV3-1 and TRBJ2-6, reads DTAVSQTPKYLVTQMGNDKSIKCEQNLGHDTMYWYKQDSKKFLKIMFSYNNKELIINETVPNRFSPKSPDKAHLNLHINSLELGDSAVYFCASSPTAGANVLTFGAGSRLTVL.

The J gene is TRBJ2-1, the V gene TRBV21-1; the table assigns TRBD1, which was not confirmed against the DNA. TRBV21-1 is classified as a pseudogene. This CDR3 has 12 residues. CDR3: CASSKSGAQGFF. The CDR3 coding sequence is TGTGCCAGCAGCAAATCAGGGGCCCAGGGGTTCTTC.

J is TRBJ2-1 and V is TRBV9; tentatively, D is TRBD1 (5 bases). The CDR3 is 14 residues long. Germline CDR1 is SGDLS and CDR2 is YYNGEE. V lost 0 bases, J lost 4 bases, and 8 bases lay in between. The DNA for the CDR3 is TGTGCCAGCAGCGTAGAGGCAGGGTACAATGAGCAGTTCTTC. Protein product: CASSVEAGYNEQFF.

This rearrangement joins TRBV5-1 to TRBJ2-2; D is uncertain. The germline CDR1 and CDR2 sequences are SGHRS and YFSETQ. Trimming took 0 bases from V and 4 from J, leaving 7 bases between them. The CDR3 loop spans 14 amino acids. The CDR3 is CASSLAVGTGELFF. The CDR3 nucleotides read TGCGCCAGCAGCTTGGCCGTAGGCACCGGGGAGCTGTTTTTT.

This chain joins TRBV5-4 and TRBJ2-7; D uncertain. This CDR3 is built from 13 residues. V lost 0 bases and J 7 bases, leaving 11 bases between the germline ends. CDR1 is SGHNT, CDR2 YYREEE, per germline (reference sequence). The CDR3 DNA follows: TGTGCCAGCAGCTTGGACACTTTGGGGGAGCAGTACGTC. Amino acids: CASSLDTLGEQYV.

This rearrangement joins TRBV15 to TRBJ2-7, with D possibly TRBD1 on 8 matching bases. V lost 4 bases and J 3 bases, leaving 10 bases between the germline ends. The CDR3 sequence is 13 residues long. From germline, CDR1 is LNHNV and CDR2 YYDKDF (reference sequence). CDR3 nucleotides: TGTGCCACCAGCAACAGGGGGGGCTACGAGCAGTACTTC. Protein: CATSNRGGYEQYF.

J is TRBJ2-1 and V is TRBV4-3; 7 bases are a match to TRBD2. The CDR3 extends over 17 amino acids. V gave up 0 bases and J gave up 3 bases; unmatched junction bases: 8. Germline-derived CDR1 and CDR2 are LGHNA and YSLEER. The CDR3 sequence: CASSQERGGSFYNEQFF. Here the CDR3 DNA reads TGCGCCAGCAGCCAAGAACGCGGCGGGAGCTTCTACAATGAGCAGTTCTTC.

V usage is TRBV28 and J usage is TRBJ1-5; D unclear. V shed 2 bases and J shed 7 bases, with 3 bases lying between them. The CDR3 runs to 11 residues. Looked up from germline, CDR1 is MDHEN and CDR2 is SYDVKM. The CDR3 DNA reads TGTGCCAGCAGTTTAAGGCAGCCCCAGCATTTT. Amino acids: CASSLRQPQHF.

V usage is TRBV7-9 and J usage is TRBJ2-1; D is possibly TRBD1 (5 bases). With 0 bases removed from V and 6 bases from J, the gap between germline ends came to 15 bases. The CDR3 runs to 16 residues. Germline CDR1 reads SEHNR; CDR2 reads FQNEAQ (reference sequence). The chain's CDR3 is CASSLAGPGFANEQFF. CDR3 DNA sequence: TGTGCCAGCAGCTTAGCGGGGCCAGGATTTGCCAATGAGCAGTTCTTC.

The chain uses TRBV7-2 and TRBJ1-6; TRBD1 might be the D (5 bases). V was pared by 5 bases and J by 5 bases, with 13 bases between. The CDR3 is made up of 15 amino acids. CDR1 is SGHTA and CDR2 is FQGNSA in the germline V gene. The CDR3 DNA follows: TGTGCCAGCAGCACAAGGGGCTACGATAATTCACCCCTCCACTTT. This translates into CASSTRGYDNSPLHF.

The CDR3 DNA follows: TGTGCCACCAGTGATCCATTCCGCGGCTCCTACGAGCAGTACTTC. Protein sequence: CATSDPFRGSYEQYF. The chain combines TRBV24-1 with TRBJ2-7; D ambiguous. In germline, CDR1 is KGHDR, CDR2 SFDVKD. V lost 3 bases to trimming and J lost 0 bases, with 11 bases between them. The CDR3 spans 15 residues.

The rearrangement joins TRBV2 to TRBJ2-2, with TRBD1 as a possible D gene (5 bases). The V gene lost 7 bases and the J gene lost 6 bases, with 6 bases spanning the gap. The length of the CDR3 is 11 residues. The germline gives CDR1 SNHLY, CDR2 FYNNEI. CDR3 in amino acids: CASKGAGELFF. The CDR3, as DNA: TGTGCCAGCAAAGGGGCCGGGGAGCTGTTTTTT. Full variable domain (rest looked up from reference TRBV2 and TRBJ2-2): EPEVTQTPSHQVTQMGQEVILRCVPISNHLYFYWYRQILGQKVEFLVSFYNNEISEKSEIFDDQFSVERPDGSNFTLKIRSTKLEDSAMYFCASKGAGELFFGEGSRLTVL.